This TCR beta chain was profiled in a study of control samples from healthy donors and cancer patients. Regarding this clone: A junction boundary mismatches the germline segment, possibly from a read error.

CDR1 and CDR2 (germline): SGHNT, YYREEE (reference sequence). This CDR3 has 15 amino acids. TCRdb's copy holds only in-frame clones and misses some; the assay was immunoSEQ multiplex PCR. The repertoire includes about 140,000 clones, 90% to 95% of them detected once, and around 14% sits in the top ten. The chain is built from TRBV5-4 and TRBJ2-1; D may be TRBD2 (6 bases). The source of this sequence is a man aged 40-50 years in good health. Sample: blood. CDR3 in DNA: TGCGCCGCTCAGCATCGGGGGACCAACCCCAATGAGCAGTTCTTC. This translates into CAAQHRGTNPNEQFF.